The entry that follows covers one T cell receptor beta chain sequence. A read error may account for a junction end that differs from germline. This sample was taken from a study of blood T cell repertoires in COVID-19. Germline-derived CDR1 and CDR2 are MRHNA and SNTAGT. This CDR3 is 13 amino acids long. In the original analysis: Counts of nucleated cells, estimated from reference gene primer amplification, were obtained. Generated by immunoSEQ multiplex PCR, the TCRdb table keeps only in-frame clones and is missing some. D and trimming were read from the DNA, whereas the V and J calls and clone size are those reported in that table. The sample includes 45,000 to 60,000 clones, around 85% of them seen just once.

V is TRBV6-4 and J is TRBJ2-2; maybe TRBD2 (6 bases). The receptor comes from a human donor in a cohort sampled during active COVID-19. Input material: peripheral blood. The CDR3 region is CASSGGNPGELFF. In nucleotides, the CDR3 is TGTGCCAGCAGTGGCGGGAACCCCGGGGAGCTGTTTTTT.